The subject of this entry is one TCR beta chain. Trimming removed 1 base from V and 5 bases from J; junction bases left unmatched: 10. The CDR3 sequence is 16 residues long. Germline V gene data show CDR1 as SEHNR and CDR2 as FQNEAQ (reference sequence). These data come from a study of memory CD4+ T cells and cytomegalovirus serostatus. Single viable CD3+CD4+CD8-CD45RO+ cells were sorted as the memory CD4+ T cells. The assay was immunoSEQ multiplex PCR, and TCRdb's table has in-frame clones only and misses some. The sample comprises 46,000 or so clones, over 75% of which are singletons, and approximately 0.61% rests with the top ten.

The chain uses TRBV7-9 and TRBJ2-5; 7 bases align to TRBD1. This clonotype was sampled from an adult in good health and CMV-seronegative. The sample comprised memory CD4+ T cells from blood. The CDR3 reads CASSLGAGGEGETQYF. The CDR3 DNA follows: TGTGCCAGCAGCTTAGGGGCAGGGGGTGAGGGTGAGACCCAGTACTTC. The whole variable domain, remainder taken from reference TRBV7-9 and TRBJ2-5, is DTGVSQNPRHKITKRGQNVTFRCDPISEHNRLYWYRQTLGQGPEFLTYFQNEAQLEKSRLLSDRFSAERPKGSFSTLEIQRTEQGDSAMYLCASSLGAGGEGETQYFGPGTRLLVL.